This T cell receptor beta chain was sequenced in a study of T-cell memory formation after mild COVID-19. Study-wide background: Clusters of TCRs were largely donor specific.

CDR1 and CDR2 (germline): SGDLS, YYNGEE. This CDR3 has 18 amino acids. V lost 0 bases, J lost 6 bases, and 21 bases lay in between. This clonotype occurred a few times. What it recognizes is unknown. TCRdb re-derived calls from the 5' RACE reads in MiXCR, one entry per CDR3 protein. The profile covers 400,000 to 500,000 distinct CDR3 sequences, with 20% appearing a single time and approximately 8.4% taken by the ten largest. Study-wide findings and caveats: Certain responding clones were present in pre-infection memory, suggesting participation of cross-reactive memory. Of the contracting clones, CD4+ ones lay mainly in CM and EM, and CD8+ ones in EMRA. Day 15 to 85 contracting clones showed balanced CD4/CD8; later expanders leaned CD4+.

The origin of this receptor is an adult woman who had mild COVID-19 (a few samples of this study predate the infection). Cell type and time point are not known. The chain has TRBV9 and TRBJ2-2; unclear D gene. Sequencing was done on a sample of PBMCs or a T cell subset sorted from them (not recorded which). The CDR3 loop reads CASSVESIDPIEPGELFF. The CDR3 DNA reads TGTGCCAGCAGCGTAGAGTCCATAGACCCAATTGAACCCGGGGAGCTGTTTTTT.